This T cell receptor (beta chain) was observed in a study of cytomegalovirus exposure and HLA in healthy donors. Trimming cost V 7 bases and J 8 bases; bases outside gene matches: 9. Germline V gene lookup returns CDR1 LGHNT and CDR2 FRNRAP. This CDR3 has 13 residues. Broader study findings: A later analysis revealed that TCR association rates differed between HLA loci, peaking at DRB1 and bottoming out at HLA-C. Exclusion as indistinguishable affected some V segments, including TRBV6-2 and TRBV6-3. The study carried out a later analysis of TCR beta sequences. It associated around 17,000 of them with specific HLA alleles at a false discovery rate of 0.05.

Though nominally healthy at sampling, donors likely had unrecorded immune exposures. With respect to this clone: Its antigen is as yet unknown.

Vbeta (60) and Jbeta (13) primers were used in the PCR. This table comes from immunoSEQ multiplex PCR, and its TCRdb copy is limited to in-frame clones, with some not included. Among about 180,000 clones listed, less than 85% were seen once. The genes are TRBV12-5 and TRBJ2-7; 9 bases line up with TRBD2. This TCR was recovered from a man between 35 and 55 years old in good health and CMV-seronegative. Material: PBMCs. The CDR3 protein is CASARPGTSKQYF. The CDR3 bases are TGTGCTAGTGCCCGGCCGGGGACTAGCAAGCAGTACTTC.